These 29 T cell receptor beta chains were all obtained from the same sample, sequenced in a study of CD8 T cells in ankylosing spondylitis. MiXCR, run by TCRdb on the 5' RACE reads, gives a single entry per CDR3 protein. The sample has about 180,000 distinct CDR3 sequences, around 9.6% seen once. The sequenced material came from blood, either unsorted or a sorted T cell fraction (not recorded which). The receptors were gathered from a female donor with ankylosing spondylitis or in good health (not recorded which).

This clonotype was observed many times. The chain carries TRBV10-2 and TRBJ1-6; tentative D call: TRBD1 (5 bases). This CDR3 contains 13 residues. Germline CDR1 reads WSHSY; CDR2 reads SAAADI. Trimming pared 6 bases from V and 10 bases from J, leaving 13 bases between. The CDR3 protein is CASRGVLGSPLHF. The CDR3 DNA sequence: TGCGCCAGCAGAGGGGTATTAGGCTCACCCCTCCACTTT.

This clonotype has a count of ten or more. The chain is built from TRBV4-1 and TRBJ1-1; weak D call: TRBD1 (5 bases). V was pared by 0 bases and J by 0 bases, with 20 bases between. The germline V gene has CDR1 MGHRA and CDR2 YSYEKL. CDR3 size: 19 residues. Here the CDR3 DNA reads TGCGCCAGCAGCCAAGATGAACCACAGTGGACATCTATGAACACTGAAGCTTTCTTT. Its protein product is CASSQDEPQWTSMNTEAFF.

The chain recombines TRBV24-1 with TRBJ1-1; D is undetermined. From germline, CDR1 is KGHDR and CDR2 SFDVKD. The CDR3 covers 13 residues. V shed 5 bases and J shed 4 bases, with 10 bases lying between them. CDR3 sequence (DNA): TGTGCCACCAGTGTCGGGGTAAGCACTGAAGCTTTCTTT. Encoded protein: CATSVGVSTEAFF.

This chain uses TRBV29-1 with TRBJ2-2, with no clear D. Per germline, CDR1 SQVTM and CDR2 ANQGSEA. Trimming took 5 bases from V and 6 from J, leaving 10 bases between them. This CDR3 has 12 amino acids. The CDR3 loop reads CSVPGRAGELFF. The CDR3 region has the DNA TGCAGCGTTCCAGGACGCGCCGGGGAGCTGTTTTTT.

V usage is TRBV12-5 and J usage is TRBJ1-1; D might be TRBD1 (5 bases). V lost 0 bases to trimming and J lost 1 base, with 9 bases between them. The CDR3 runs to 15 residues. Per germline, CDR1 LGHNT and CDR2 FRNRAP. The CDR3 DNA is TGTGCTAGTGGTTTGGTATTGGGGACGAACACTGAAGCTTTCTTT. It yields the protein CASGLVLGTNTEAFF.

This clonotype has a handful of counts. The chain couples TRBV10-3 to TRBJ2-3; 9 nucleotides agree with TRBD1. This CDR3 is 18 amino acids long. Germline V gene lookup returns CDR1 ENHRY and CDR2 SYGVKD. The trim removed 0 bases at V and 4 bases at J, leaving 11 bases unmatched. This CDR3 is CAISESNTGQGLADTQYF. The CDR3 nucleotides read TGTGCCATCAGTGAGTCGAACACAGGACAGGGGTTGGCAGATACGCAGTATTTT.

This clonotype appeared many times. This chain connects TRBV5-6 to TRBJ2-3; 10 bases map to TRBD2. Trimming removed 4 bases from V and 6 bases from J; junction bases left unmatched: 5. CDR1 is SGHDT and CDR2 is YYEEEE in the germline V gene. The CDR3 has 14 amino acids. The CDR3 region has the DNA TGTGCCAGCAGCCTCCTAGCGGGAGCTGATACGCAGTATTTT. This translates into CASSLLAGADTQYF. The full variable domain, in which reference TRBV5-6 and TRBJ2-3 provide the parts outside the CDR3, is DAGVTQSPTHLIKTRGQQVTLRCSPKSGHDTVSWYQQALGQGPQFIFQYYEEEERQRGNFPDRFSGHQFPNYSSELNVNALLLGDSALYLCASSLLAGADTQYFGPGTRLTVL.

This clonotype was counted a few times. The chain joins TRBV9 to TRBJ1-2, with a possible D match to TRBD1 (5 bases). Trimming took 3 bases from V and 4 from J, leaving 10 bases between them. The V gene's germline CDR1 is SGDLS and CDR2 YYNGEE. This CDR3 region has 13 residues. The CDR3 spells CASSAPGGYGYTF. In nucleotides, the CDR3 is TGTGCCAGCAGCGCCCCCGGGGGCTATGGCTACACCTTC.

V and J are TRBV6-5 and TRBJ2-1; D may match TRBD1 or TRBD2 (6 bases each). V was cut by 0 bases and J by 7 bases, with 13 bases left in between. CDR1 MNHEY and CDR2 SVGAGI come from the germline V gene. This CDR3 has 15 residues. Here the CDR3 DNA reads TGTGCCAGCAGTTACTCGATGCCGGGGGCGAATGAGCAGTTCTTC. It specifies CASSYSMPGANEQFF.

Here the CDR3 DNA reads TGTGCCAGCAGCTTAATACCCGGGACAGGGTCCAATGAGCAGTTCTTC. Translation gives CASSLIPGTGSNEQFF. This sequence joins TRBV7-9 and TRBJ2-1, with 9 positions matching TRBD1. J lost 6 bases, V lost 2 bases, and 8 bases had no gene match. The CDR3 runs 16 residues. Germline loops: CDR1 SEHNR, CDR2 FQNEAQ (reference sequence).

This clonotype was seen only a few times. The chain links TRBV6-1 to TRBJ2-2; D is perhaps TRBD1 or TRBD2 (5 bases each). Trimming removed 6 bases from V and 4 bases from J, with 15 bases in between. From germline, CDR1 is MNHNS and CDR2 SASEGT. This CDR3 has 15 residues. The CDR3 nucleotides read TGTGCCAGCAGCCAGATGGGACCTATCACCGGGGAGCTGTTTTTT. It codes for CASSQMGPITGELFF.

This clonotype has a count of ten or more. The chain joins TRBV10-3 to TRBJ2-7, with a weak D call TRBD2 (5 bases). CDR3 length equals 16 residues. The V end lost 0 bases, the J end lost 2 bases, and 14 bases lay between the germline ends. Germline V gives CDR1 ENHRY, CDR2 SYGVKD. The CDR3 sequence: CAISESVSGATYEQYF. The CDR3 nucleotides read TGTGCCATCAGTGAGTCGGTGAGCGGAGCGACCTACGAGCAGTACTTC.

The CDR3 DNA reads TGTGCCAGCAGCTTTTGGGTGGCTAGGGCTGATACGCAGTATTTT. Its translation: CASSFWVARADTQYF. The gene calls are TRBV7-9 and TRBJ2-3, with D unresolved. The germline V gene has CDR1 SEHNR and CDR2 FQNEAQ (reference sequence). V was cut by 3 bases and J by 6 bases, with 16 bases left in between. The CDR3 sequence is 15 residues long. Looking up the rest from reference TRBV7-9 and TRBJ2-3 gives the full variable domain: DTGVSQNPRHKITKRGQNVTFRCDPISEHNRLYWYRQTLGQGPEFLTYFQNEAQLEKSRLLSDRFSAERPKGSFSTLEIQRTEQGDSAMYLCASSFWVARADTQYFGPGTRLTVL.

In this sample, this clonotype turned up a few times. V usage is TRBV29-1 and J usage is TRBJ2-2, with 9 bases lining up with TRBD1. The CDR3 covers 15 residues. In germline, CDR1 is SQVTM, CDR2 ANQGSEA. V lost 7 bases, J lost 6 bases, and 12 bases stayed unmatched. CDR3 loop: CSAVRQQGAAGELFF. CDR3 sequence (DNA): TGCAGCGCCGTACGACAACAGGGGGCCGCCGGGGAGCTGTTTTTT.

This clonotype was detected many times. The chain combines TRBV4-1 with TRBJ2-2; D may be TRBD1 or TRBD2 (5 bases each). Trimming left V 1 base short and J 4 bases short, with 7 bases between. The CDR3 loop spans 14 amino acids. The germline gives CDR1 MGHRA, CDR2 YSYEKL. The CDR3 region is CASSQAGSTGELFF. In DNA form, the CDR3 reads TGCGCCAGCAGCCAAGCAGGGAGCACCGGGGAGCTGTTTTTT.

This clonotype was picked up many times. The V call is TRBV28, the J call TRBJ2-2; unclear D gene. The germline gives CDR1 MDHEN, CDR2 SYDVKM. The V and J ends lost 1 base and 0 bases respectively, with 12 bases between them. CDR3 length: 17 residues. The CDR3 coding sequence is TGTGCCAGCAGTTTATCCCCTATCAAACCGAACACCGGGGAGCTGTTTTTT. It specifies CASSLSPIKPNTGELFF. Based on the CDR3 plus reference TRBV28 and TRBJ2-2, the full variable domain is DVKVTQSSRYLVKRTGEKVFLECVQDMDHENMFWYRQDPGLGLRLIYFSYDVKMKEKGDIPEGYSVSREKKERFSLILESASTNQTSMYLCASSLSPIKPNTGELFFGEGSRLTVL.

Many counts were recorded for this clonotype. The J gene is TRBJ1-1, the V gene TRBV12-3 or TRBV12-4; TRBD1 agrees at 7 bases. V lost 8 bases, J lost 10 bases, and 7 bases stayed unmatched. This CDR3 comprises 11 residues. The CDR3 nucleotides are TGTGCCAGCGAGGGGGCGCGAGGAGCTTTCTTT. Protein product: CASEGARGAFF.

The chain employs TRBV28 and TRBJ1-2, with TRBD1 matching 9 bases. The CDR3 is 14 amino acids. CDR1 and CDR2 from the germline V gene are MDHEN and SYDVKM. Trimming cost V 6 bases and J 7 bases; bases outside gene matches: 9. The DNA of the CDR3 is TGTGCCAGCAGCCAAACAGGGGGCGGTGGTGGCTACACCTTC. This translates into CASSQTGGGGGYTF.

The rearrangement joins TRBV6-2 or TRBV6-3 to TRBJ2-6; D uncertain. In germline, CDR1 is MNHEY, CDR2 SVGEGT. CDR3 length: 14 residues. Trimming stripped 6 bases from V and 0 bases from J, with 6 bases between. The CDR3 bases are TGTGCCAGCAGAGGAGTCTCTGGGGCCAACGTCCTGACTTTC. Protein sequence: CASRGVSGANVLTF.

Ten or more counts support this clonotype. The chain joins TRBV7-9 to TRBJ2-7; possible D gene TRBD2, 6 bases. This CDR3 spans 15 amino acids. Trimming removed 5 bases from V and 7 bases from J, with 21 bases in between. Germline CDR1 and CDR2: SEHNR and FQNEAQ (reference sequence). The CDR3 region is CASSPRGTPTGEQYF. Written as DNA, the CDR3 is TGTGCCAGCAGCCCTCGGGGGACCCCGACCGGGGAGCAGTACTTC.

This clonotype was seen a few times. The CDR3 sequence: CANPGLSDTEAFF. The CDR3 nucleotides read TGTGCCAACCCAGGGCTTTCGGACACTGAAGCTTTCTTT. This chain connects TRBV2 to TRBJ1-1, with D perhaps matching TRBD1 (5 bases). V was clipped by 10 bases and J by 3 bases, with 15 bases between them. The CDR3 is 13 amino acids. CDR1 SNHLY and CDR2 FYNNEI come from the germline V gene.

This clonotype was picked up a small number of times. V usage is TRBV28 and J usage is TRBJ2-1; the D call may be TRBD1 or TRBD2 (5 bases each). V lost 4 bases, J lost 6 bases, and 13 bases lay in between. The CDR3 consists of 14 residues. Germline values: CDR1 MDHEN, CDR2 SYDVKM. This CDR3 reads CASSSTGTLNEQFF. The CDR3 nucleotides read TGTGCCAGCAGTTCCACCGGGACCCTCAATGAGCAGTTCTTC. Looking up the rest from reference TRBV28 and TRBJ2-1 gives the full variable domain: DVKVTQSSRYLVKRTGEKVFLECVQDMDHENMFWYRQDPGLGLRLIYFSYDVKMKEKGDIPEGYSVSREKKERFSLILESASTNQTSMYLCASSSTGTLNEQFFGPGTRLTVL.

The chain links TRBV29-1 to TRBJ2-7; TRBD2 matches at 8 bases. The CDR3 has 13 residues. V was pared by 5 bases and J by 1 base, with 4 bases of the junction left unmatched. Germline CDR1 SQVTM, CDR2 ANQGSEA. The CDR3 sequence: CSVLAGASYEQYF. The CDR3 nucleotides read TGCAGCGTTCTAGCGGGTGCGTCCTACGAGCAGTACTTC.

Only a few counts were recorded for this clonotype. The J gene is TRBJ2-2, the V gene TRBV6-2 or TRBV6-3; no firm D call. This CDR3 comprises 17 residues. Germline CDR1 MNHEY, CDR2 SVGEGT. V shed 3 bases and J shed 3 bases, with 17 bases lying between them. The CDR3 is CASSYTAVGAYTGELFF. The CDR3 DNA reads TGTGCCAGCAGTTATACGGCGGTAGGCGCATACACCGGGGAGCTGTTTTTT.

The chain carries TRBV10-3 and TRBJ1-2, with D perhaps matching TRBD1 (5 bases). V lost 10 bases, J lost 6 bases, and 15 bases lay in between. The CDR3 totals 12 residues. Germline V gives CDR1 ENHRY, CDR2 SYGVKD. The CDR3 loop is CATLGGEDGYTF. Written as DNA, the CDR3 is TGTGCCACCCTAGGAGGGGAGGATGGCTACACCTTC.

This clonotype was counted a few times. The V and J genes are TRBV24-1 and TRBJ1-1; the D gene is possibly TRBD1 (6 bases). V lost 5 bases to trimming and J lost 5 bases, with 11 bases between them. The germline V gene encodes CDR1 KGHDR and CDR2 SFDVKD. The CDR3 totals 13 residues. CDR3 residues: CATSGGRGTEAFF. In DNA form, the CDR3 reads TGTGCCACCAGTGGGGGGCGAGGGACTGAAGCTTTCTTT.

The sample holds a few counts of this clonotype. V gene TRBV7-2 combines with J gene TRBJ2-7; TRBD2 matches 9 bases. CDR3 length equals 14 residues. Germline trimming cut 1 base from V and 5 bases from J; bases unmatched to any gene: 3. Germline CDR1 and CDR2: SGHTA and FQGNSA. CDR3 DNA: TGTGCCAGCAGCTTAGTTGCTAGCGGGAACGAGCAGTACTTC. As protein: CASSLVASGNEQYF.

The chain joins TRBV7-2 to TRBJ2-2; D remains ambiguous. The CDR3 covers 12 residues. In germline, CDR1 is SGHTA, CDR2 FQGNSA. V lost 3 bases to trimming and J lost 6 bases, with 5 bases between them. The CDR3 loop is CASSLTPGELFF. CDR3 bases: TGTGCCAGCAGCTTGACGCCCGGGGAGCTGTTTTTT.

The chain has TRBV7-8 and TRBJ2-5; maybe TRBD2 (6 bases). The V end lost 1 base, the J end lost 5 bases, and 23 bases lay between the germline ends. CDR3 length equals 18 residues. Germline V gives CDR1 SGHVS, CDR2 FQNEAQ. The CDR3 DNA reads as TGTGCCAGCAGCTTAGATGTTCACGGGAGAGGGGTTAGGGAGACCCAGTACTTC. It is translated as CASSLDVHGRGVRETQYF.